These T cell receptor beta chains were read from a single sample in a study of neoadjuvant anti-PD-1 for oral cavity cancer. Produced via immunoSEQ multiplex PCR; TCRdb's table is partial and in-frame only. The sample carries thousands of clones, about 60% recorded once. Sequenced material: tumor tissue, taken before nivolumab (anti-PD-1) treatment. The receptors stem from a person aged 35 to 85 with oral cavity squamous cell carcinoma. Both conserved end residues are part of each CDR3. D genes are given only for firm matches. A row's size may be missing; if present it is once, few, many or a size class.

size	J	V	D	CDR3	DNA
-	TRBJ2-3	TRBV14	TRBD2	CASSQVSGTSGTEGYF	TGTGCCAGCAGCCAAGTTTCCGGGACTAGCGGGACCGAGGGATATTTT
-	TRBJ2-3	TRBV6-5	-	CASSWTRPGTDTQYF	TGTGCCAGCAGTTGGACAAGACCGGGCACAGATACGCAGTATTTT
-	TRBJ1-6	TRBV6-1	-	CASSEAGGGQNNSPLHF	TGTGCCAGCAGTGAAGCGGGAGGCGGTCAGAATAATTCACCCCTCCACTTT
-	TRBJ2-1	TRBV5-8	TRBD2	CASSLVRGGSSYNEQFF	TGTGCCAGCAGCTTGGTGCGGGGGGGGAGCTCCTACAATGAGCAGTTCTTC
few	TRBJ2-3	TRBV7-9	TRBD2	CASRQTSGRADTQYF	TGTGCCAGCAGACAAACTAGCGGGAGGGCAGATACGCAGTATTTT
few	TRBJ2-7	TRBV7-9	-	CASSFTNSYEQYF	TGTGCCAGCAGCTTTACAAACAGCTACGAGCAGTACTTC
-	TRBJ2-1	TRBV15	-	CATSRVPSANEQFF	TGTGCCACCAGCAGAGTCCCCTCGGCGAATGAGCAGTTCTTC
-	TRBJ2-5	TRBV15	TRBD2	CATSGGGNSYGTQYF	TGTGCCACCAGCGGCGGGGGGAATTCCTACGGGACCCAGTACTTC
once	TRBJ2-1	TRBV5-4	TRBD2	CASSLELAGINEQFF	TGTGCCAGCAGCTTGGAACTAGCGGGCATCAATGAGCAGTTCTTC
few	TRBJ2-2	TRBV7-6	TRBD2	CASSLAVAVAGGLGTGELFF	TGTGCCAGCAGCTTAGCGGTGGCGGTAGCGGGAGGCCTGGGCACCGGGGAGCTGTTTTTT
few	TRBJ1-2	TRBV28	TRBD1	CASSALQGGNYGYTF	TGTGCCAGCAGTGCACTACAGGGGGGCAACTATGGCTACACCTTC
-	TRBJ1-1	TRBV7-8	-	CASSLAGGEAFF	TGTGCCAGCAGCTTAGCGGGGGGTGAAGCTTTCTTT
-	TRBJ1-1	TRBV5-1	TRBD1	CASSRTGGLNTEAFF	TGCGCCAGCAGTCGGACAGGGGGCTTGAACACTGAAGCTTTCTTT
-	TRBJ2-1	TRBV5-1	-	CASSIPTGTLADQQFF	TGCGCCAGCAGCATCCCAACAGGGACTTTGGCGGATCAGCAGTTCTTC
-	TRBJ1-6	TRBV14	TRBD1	CASSWGQGGPGRNSPLHF	TGTGCCAGCAGCTGGGGACAGGGTGGACCTGGAAGGAATTCACCCCTCCACTTT
-	TRBJ2-7	TRBV6-5	TRBD1	CASSSGTGNSNEQYF	TGTGCCAGCAGTTCCGGGACAGGGAATTCCAACGAGCAGTACTTC
few	TRBJ1-5	TRBV7-2	-	CASSLAAGAGQPQHF	TGTGCCAGCAGCTTAGCGGCCGGGGCCGGCCAGCCCCAGCATTTT
-	TRBJ1-1	TRBV9	-	CASSAAHGRTATEAFF	TGTGCCAGCAGCGCGGCACACGGACGGACTGCCACTGAAGCTTTCTTT
few	TRBJ1-5	TRBV19	-	CASSIGPGVYSNQPQHF	TGTGCCAGTAGTATAGGCCCTGGAGTATATAGCAATCAGCCCCAGCATTTT
-	TRBJ2-7	TRBV7-2	-	CASSSYPDSSYEQYF	TGTGCCAGCAGCTCGTATCCGGACAGCTCCTACGAGCAGTACTTC
few	TRBJ1-1	TRBV12-5	-	CASGFGSPTEAFF	TGTGCTAGTGGTTTTGGGTCACCGACTGAAGCTTTCTTT
-	TRBJ2-1	TRBV28	TRBD2	CASSSSSILTGGYEQFF	TGTGCCAGCAGTTCCTCCTCCATTCTCACCGGGGGGTATGAGCAGTTCTTC
-	TRBJ2-3	TRBV28	TRBD2	CASNLAGAQIAQYF	TGTGCCAGCAATTTAGCGGGGGCCCAGATTGCGCAGTATTTT
-	TRBJ2-7	TRBV7-2	-	CASTIGPDLSSYEQYF	TGTGCCAGCACCATTGGCCCCGACTTGAGCTCCTACGAGCAGTACTTC
-	TRBJ2-3	TRBV6-1	-	CASSEYNKGTDTQYF	TGTGCCAGCAGTGAATATAATAAAGGGACAGATACGCAGTATTTT
-	TRBJ1-4	TRBV10-2	TRBD1	CASTNGQGATNEKLFF	TGCGCCAGCACCAATGGACAGGGTGCAACTAATGAAAAACTGTTTTTT
-	TRBJ2-3	TRBV27	-	CASSLTPVADTQYF	TGTGCCAGCAGTTTAACTCCAGTTGCAGATACGCAGTATTTT
few	TRBJ2-1	TRBV4-1	TRBD2	CASSRGTIYNEQFF	TGCGCCAGCAGCCGGGGGACTATCTACAATGAGCAGTTCTTC
few	TRBJ1-5	TRBV6-5	-	CASSQGGALGQPQHF	TGTGCCAGCAGTCAAGGAGGGGCCCTCGGGCAGCCCCAGCATTTT
-	TRBJ1-1	TRBV27	-	CASKPPGANTEAFF	TGTGCCAGCAAACCCCCAGGGGCGAACACTGAAGCTTTCTTT
-	TRBJ1-1	TRBV28	-	CASSLAPPNTEAFF	TGTGCCAGCAGTTTGGCCCCTCCGAACACTGAAGCTTTCTTT
few	TRBJ2-3	TRBV15	TRBD1	CATIRDRVPDTQYF	TGTGCCACCATCCGGGACAGGGTCCCAGATACGCAGTATTTT
-	TRBJ1-3	TRBV28	-	CASSAPRGSGNTIYF	TGTGCCAGCAGTGCCCCGAGGGGCTCTGGAAACACCATATATTTT
-	TRBJ1-1	TRBV27	-	CASSQKTMNTEAFF	TGTGCCAGCAGTCAAAAAACGATGAACACTGAAGCTTTCTTT
-	TRBJ2-3	TRBV2	-	CASRRYSTDTQYF	TGTGCCAGCAGGAGGTACAGCACAGATACGCAGTATTTT
-	TRBJ1-3	TRBV6-1	-	CASSDRQAGYSGNTIYF	TGTGCCAGCAGTGACAGACAGGCGGGCTACTCTGGAAACACCATATATTTT
-	TRBJ2-1	TRBV19	-	CASSIPRDLYYNEQFF	TGTGCCAGTAGTATACCCCGGGACTTATACTACAATGAGCAGTTCTTC
-	TRBJ1-2	TRBV11-2	TRBD1	CASSTWTGNGYGYTF	TGTGCCAGCAGCACCTGGACAGGGAACGGCTATGGCTACACCTTC
-	TRBJ2-1	TRBV7-2	-	CASSPRWDGLTYNEQFF	TGTGCCAGCAGCCCCCGGTGGGACGGGCTGACCTACAATGAGCAGTTCTTC
once	TRBJ2-3	TRBV4-2	TRBD2	CASSKSSGRSDTQYF	TGTGCCAGCAGCAAATCTAGCGGGCGCTCAGATACGCAGTATTTT
few	TRBJ2-5	TRBV30	TRBD2	CAWSRGTSGRPSQETQYF	TGTGCCTGGAGTCGAGGGACTAGCGGGAGACCGTCCCAAGAGACCCAGTACTTC
-	TRBJ1-4	TRBV29-1	-	CSVQQARTPNEKLFF	TGCAGCGTTCAGCAAGCTAGGACCCCTAATGAAAAACTGTTTTTT
-	TRBJ2-1	TRBV5-4	-	CAPGAGFNEQFF	TGTGCCCCGGGCGCGGGGTTTAATGAGCAGTTCTTC
-	TRBJ1-5	TRBV4-1	TRBD1	CASSQGTGNQPQHF	TGCGCCAGCAGCCAAGGGACAGGGAATCAGCCCCAGCATTTT
-	TRBJ1-2	TRBV19	-	CASSIVSGSYTF	TGTGCCAGTAGTATAGTATCTGGAAGCTACACCTTC
once	TRBJ2-5	TRBV10-3	-	CAISEAGGKQETQYF	TGTGCCATCAGTGAGGCAGGGGGGAAGCAAGAGACCCAGTACTTC
-	TRBJ1-2	TRBV6-1	TRBD1	CASRFQGALNGYTF	TGTGCCAGCAGGTTCCAGGGGGCGCTGAATGGCTACACCTTC
once	TRBJ2-7	TRBV5-5	TRBD1	CASSRQGAYEQYF	TGTGCCAGCAGCCGACAGGGGGCCTACGAGCAGTACTTC
-	TRBJ2-5	TRBV19	-	CASSIRHGETQYF	TGTGCCAGTAGTATCCGACACGGGGAGACCCAGTACTTC
-	TRBJ2-2	TRBV4-1	TRBD2	CASSQPLAGGGELFF	TGCGCCAGCAGCCAACCACTAGCGGGAGGCGGGGAGCTGTTTTTT
-	TRBJ2-3	TRBV6-1	TRBD2	CASSEGTSISFDTQYF	TGTGCCAGCAGTGAAGGGACTAGCATATCTTTTGATACGCAGTATTTT
few	TRBJ2-4	TRBV6-6	TRBD1	CASSYSRGQGDIQYF	TGTGCCAGCAGTTACTCGAGGGGACAGGGAGATATTCAGTACTTC